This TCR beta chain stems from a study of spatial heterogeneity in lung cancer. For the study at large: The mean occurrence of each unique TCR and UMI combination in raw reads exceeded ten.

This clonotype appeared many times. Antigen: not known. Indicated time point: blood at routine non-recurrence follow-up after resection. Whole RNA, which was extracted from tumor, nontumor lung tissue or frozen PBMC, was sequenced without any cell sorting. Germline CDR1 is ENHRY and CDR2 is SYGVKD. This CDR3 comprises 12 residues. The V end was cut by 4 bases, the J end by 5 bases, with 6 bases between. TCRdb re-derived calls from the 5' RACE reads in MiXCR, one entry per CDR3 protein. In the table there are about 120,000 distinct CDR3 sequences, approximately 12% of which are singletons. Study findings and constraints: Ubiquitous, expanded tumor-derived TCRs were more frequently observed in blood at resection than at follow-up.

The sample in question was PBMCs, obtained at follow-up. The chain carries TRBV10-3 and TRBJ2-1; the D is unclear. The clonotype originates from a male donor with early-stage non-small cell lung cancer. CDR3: CAISVGNNEQFF. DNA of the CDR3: TGTGCCATCAGTGTCGGAAACAATGAGCAGTTCTTC.